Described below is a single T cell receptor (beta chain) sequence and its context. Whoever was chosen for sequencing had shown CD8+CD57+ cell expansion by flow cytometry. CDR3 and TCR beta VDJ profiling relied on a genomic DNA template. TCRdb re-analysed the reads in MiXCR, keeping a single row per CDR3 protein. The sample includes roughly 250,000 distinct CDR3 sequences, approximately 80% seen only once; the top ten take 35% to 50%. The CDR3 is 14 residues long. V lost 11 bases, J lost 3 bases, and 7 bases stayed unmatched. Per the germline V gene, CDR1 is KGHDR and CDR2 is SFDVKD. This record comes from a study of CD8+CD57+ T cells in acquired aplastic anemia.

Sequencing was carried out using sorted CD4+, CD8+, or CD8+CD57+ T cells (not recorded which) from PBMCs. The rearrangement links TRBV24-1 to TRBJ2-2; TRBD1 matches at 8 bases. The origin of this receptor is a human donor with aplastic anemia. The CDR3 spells CASSLTGDTGELFF. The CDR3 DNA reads TGTGCCAGCAGCTTGACAGGGGACACCGGGGAGCTGTTTTTT.